This T cell receptor beta chain derives from a study of control samples from healthy donors and cancer patients. Germline CDR1 reads SQVTM; CDR2 reads ANQGSEA. CDR3 length: 14 amino acids. Trimming left V 0 bases short and J 1 base short, with 8 bases between. The table came from immunoSEQ multiplex PCR; TCRdb's copy has only in-frame clones and leaves some out. Found here are around 30,000 clones, roughly 95% of them singletons; the top ten hold 5% to 7.5%. The V and J genes are TRBV29-1 and TRBJ2-3; possibly TRBD2 for D (6 bases). The sequenced sample consisted of blood. This clonotype was sampled from a man between 60 and 70 years old in good health. CDR3 bases: TGCAGCGTTGAAGATGGAGGGGGCACAGATACGCAGTATTTT. The encoded protein is CSVEDGGGTDTQYF.